The 19 T cell receptor beta chains listed next were all sequenced from one sample in a study of blood T cell repertoires in COVID-19. Profiled with immunoSEQ multiplex PCR; TCRdb holds only in-frame clones, not every one. In the table there are roughly 85,000 clones, roughly 89% of which are singletons. Sequencing used peripheral blood. These receptors originate from a man aged 50 or older with active or convalescent COVID-19.

This clone has just a few counts. This rearrangement joins TRBV4-1 to TRBJ1-2; 9 bases fit TRBD1. CDR1 MGHRA and CDR2 YSYEKL come from the germline V gene. V shed 3 bases, J shed 2 bases, and the junction held 4 bases outside the gene matches. The CDR3 covers 15 residues. CDR3 loop: CASSQAGQGNYGYTF. The CDR3 coding sequence is TGCGCCAGCAGCCAGGCGGGACAGGGCAACTATGGCTACACCTTC.

DNA of the CDR3: TGTGCCAGCAGCTTGTCCAGGGCAACCTACGAGCAGTACTTC. Translated: CASSLSRATYEQYF. J is TRBJ2-7 and V is TRBV5-6; D perhaps matches TRBD1 (5 bases). Deletions cut 1 base from V and 2 bases from J, with 10 bases between. The CDR3 covers 14 residues. CDR1 is SGHDT and CDR2 is YYEEEE in the germline V gene.

The rearrangement joins TRBV3-1 (or the pseudogene TRBV3-2) to TRBJ2-7; 7 bases map to TRBD1. The V segment lost 5 bases and the J segment 5 bases; nucleotides outside the gene matches: 9. This CDR3 contains 14 residues. The V gene's germline CDR1 is LGHDT and CDR2 YNNKEL (reference sequence). CDR3 loop: CASSFSRGFNEQYF. CDR3 sequence (DNA): TGTGCCAGCAGCTTTTCCAGGGGGTTCAACGAGCAGTACTTC.

This rearrangement joins TRBV3-1 (or the pseudogene TRBV3-2) to TRBJ2-7; possible D gene TRBD1, 7 bases. Germline CDR1 is LGHDT and CDR2 is YNNKEL (reference sequence). The CDR3 extends over 14 amino acids. V was cut by 8 bases and J by 4 bases, with 18 bases left in between. The CDR3 sequence is CASGRTGRGYEQYF. The CDR3 bases are TGTGCCAGCGGACGGACAGGTCGGGGGTACGAGCAGTACTTC.

This clone was seen more than once but under ten times. V usage is TRBV2 and J usage is TRBJ2-2, with TRBD1 identical over 11 bases. With 5 bases clipped from V and 8 bases from J, the junction kept 7 bases outside the gene matches. The germline CDR1 and CDR2 sequences are SNHLY and FYNNEI. This CDR3 has 15 residues. CDR3 region: CASSFGQGAWGELFF. For the CDR3, the DNA is TGTGCCAGCAGTTTCGGACAGGGGGCTTGGGGGGAGCTGTTTTTT.

This chain uses TRBV27 with TRBJ2-5, with TRBD2 identical over 8 bases. With V trimmed by 6 bases and J by 4 bases, 13 bases remained unmatched. The CDR3 consists of 16 residues. CDR1 and CDR2 from the germline V gene are MNHEY and SMNVEV (reference sequence). CDR3 sequence: CASSPIARRGGETQYF. The CDR3 region has the DNA TGTGCCAGCAGCCCAATCGCCCGCCGGGGGGGAGAGACCCAGTACTTC.

This chain links TRBV5-4 with TRBJ2-3, with TRBD2 identical over 8 bases. The trim removed 6 bases at V and 6 bases at J, leaving 6 bases unmatched. CDR3 length equals 13 residues. Germline V gene sequence: CDR1 SGHNT, CDR2 YYREEE (reference sequence). In DNA, the CDR3 is TGTGCCAGCAACTCGCGGGGGGCGGATACGCAGTATTTT. Its translation is CASNSRGADTQYF.

The CDR3 protein is CASSQTGTYGNTIYF. For the CDR3, the DNA is TGCGCCAGCAGCCAAACCGGGACTTATGGAAACACCATATATTTT. The chain has TRBV4-1 and TRBJ1-3; tentatively, D is TRBD1 (5 bases). The germline V and J ends were trimmed by 2 bases and 3 bases, with 11 bases remaining between them. CDR3 length: 15 residues. Germline V CDR1 and CDR2: MGHRA, YSYEKL.

J is TRBJ2-1 and V is TRBV5-1; no clear D gene. Germline CDR1 reads SGHRS; CDR2 reads YFSETQ. This CDR3 is built from 14 residues. V was pared by 6 bases and J by 2 bases, with 12 bases between. CDR3 DNA: TGCGCCAGCAAGTCTCATACAGCCTACAATGAGCAGTTCTTC. The encoded protein is CASKSHTAYNEQFF. The variable domain in full, completed from reference TRBV5-1 and TRBJ2-1, reads KAGVTQTPRYLIKTRGQQVTLSCSPISGHRSVSWYQQTPGQGLQFLFEYFSETQRNKGNFPGRFSGRQFSNSRSEMNVSTLELGDSALYLCASKSHTAYNEQFFGPGTRLTVL.

The rearrangement uses TRBV10-3 and TRBJ1-2; TRBD1 agrees at 10 bases. After removal of 4 bases from V and 7 bases from J, the junction contained 6 bases not matched to a gene. Looked up from germline, CDR1 is ENHRY and CDR2 is SYGVKD. CDR3 length equals 14 residues. CDR3 in amino acids: CAISARDRGAGYTF. CDR3 DNA sequence: TGTGCCATCAGTGCCCGGGACAGGGGTGCTGGCTACACCTTC.

The chain couples TRBV29-1 to TRBJ2-5; 8 positions agree with TRBD2. In germline, CDR1 is SQVTM, CDR2 ANQGSEA. The CDR3 covers 18 residues. J gave up 4 bases and V 1 base, and 17 bases lay outside the gene matches. CDR3 sequence reads: CSVEGGPDISGGLETQYF. DNA of the CDR3: TGCAGCGTTGAAGGTGGGCCGGACATTTCGGGAGGGCTAGAGACCCAGTACTTC.

The count of this clone is one. The chain carries TRBV6-5 and TRBJ1-6; 7 nucleotides align to TRBD1. The CDR3 is made up of 16 amino acids. CDR1 MNHEY and CDR2 SVGAGI come from the germline V gene. V was pared by 0 bases and J by 15 bases, with 14 bases of the junction left unmatched. The CDR3 here is CASSYSPTGTAPLLHF. The CDR3 region has the DNA TGTGCCAGCAGTTACTCACCAACCGGGACAGCACCCCTCCTCCACTTT.

This clone was detected only once. This chain uses TRBV3-1 (or the pseudogene TRBV3-2) with TRBJ1-1; 9 nucleotides agree with TRBD1. Per the germline V gene, CDR1 is LGHDT and CDR2 is YNNKEL (reference sequence). The V segment lost 3 bases and the J segment 3 bases; nucleotides outside the gene matches: 2. This CDR3 has 14 amino acids. The CDR3 nucleotides are TGTGCCAGCAGCCAGTGGACAGGGGACACTGAAGCTTTCTTT. This translates into CASSQWTGDTEAFF.

The chain couples TRBV11-2 to TRBJ1-4, with D perhaps TRBD1 (6 bases). Trimming removed 2 bases at V and 5 bases at J, with 12 bases between. The CDR3 covers 15 residues. The germline CDR1 and CDR2 sequences are SGHAT and FQNNGV. The CDR3 region has the DNA TGTGCCAGCAGCTTAACCGGGACAAAGAATGAAAAACTGTTTTTT. It specifies CASSLTGTKNEKLFF.

The chain is built from TRBV7-8 and TRBJ2-6; D is undetermined. Trimming took off 1 base at V and 1 base at J, with 11 bases between the two ends. Germline CDR1 reads SGHVS; CDR2 reads FQNEAQ. This CDR3 is built from 17 residues. The DNA of the CDR3 is TGTGCCAGCAGCTTAGGGTCGCCGAGGTCTGGGGCCAACGTCCTGACTTTC. Translated: CASSLGSPRSGANVLTF.

This clone was observed a handful of times. V gene TRBV18 combines with J gene TRBJ2-1; D perhaps matches TRBD1 (6 bases). With 4 bases removed from V and 0 bases from J, the gap between germline ends came to 13 bases. CDR3 length: 16 amino acids. Germline CDR1 reads KGHSH; CDR2 reads LQKENI. The CDR3 region is CASSQLRDTSYNEQFF. DNA for the CDR3: TGTGCCAGCTCACAACTCCGGGACACCTCCTACAATGAGCAGTTCTTC.

The chain is built from TRBV6-4 and TRBJ1-1, with a tentative D call TRBD1 (5 bases). The V and J ends lost 6 bases and 1 base respectively, with 9 bases between them. Germline V gene data show CDR1 as MRHNA and CDR2 as SNTAGT. The CDR3 loop spans 13 amino acids. The CDR3 nucleotides read TGTGCCAGCAGCTCAACAGGGAACACTGAAGCTTTCTTT. It translates to CASSSTGNTEAFF.

V and J are TRBV30 and TRBJ1-2, with D tentatively TRBD1 (5 bases). V lost 4 bases and J lost 3, with 9 bases in between. This CDR3 contains 12 residues. Germline V gene lookup returns CDR1 GTSNPN and CDR2 SVGIG (reference sequence). CDR3 in amino acids: CAWTTGDYGYTF. For the CDR3, the DNA is TGTGCCTGGACCACGGGGGACTATGGCTACACCTTC. The whole variable domain, remainder taken from reference TRBV30 and TRBJ1-2, is SQTIHQWPATLVQPVGSPLSLECTVEGTSNPNLYWYRQAAGRGLQLLFYSVGIGQISSEVPQNLSASRPQDRQFILSSKKLLLSDSGFYLCAWTTGDYGYTFGSGTRLTVV.

The V call is TRBV19, the J call TRBJ1-5; D remains unclear. The V end lost 6 bases, the J end lost 2 bases, and 8 bases lay between the germline ends. This CDR3 contains 13 residues. Per germline, CDR1 LNHDA and CDR2 SQIVND (reference sequence). In nucleotides, the CDR3 is TGTGCCAGTAGCTATAGCGGCAATCAGCCCCAGCATTTT. Translated: CASSYSGNQPQHF. The complete variable domain, with remaining parts taken from reference TRBV19 and TRBJ1-5, reads DGGITQSPKYLFRKEGQNVTLSCEQNLNHDAMYWYRQDPGQGLRLIYYSQIVNDFQKGDIAEGYSVSREKKESFPLTVTSAQKNPTAFYLCASSYSGNQPQHFGDGTRLSIL.